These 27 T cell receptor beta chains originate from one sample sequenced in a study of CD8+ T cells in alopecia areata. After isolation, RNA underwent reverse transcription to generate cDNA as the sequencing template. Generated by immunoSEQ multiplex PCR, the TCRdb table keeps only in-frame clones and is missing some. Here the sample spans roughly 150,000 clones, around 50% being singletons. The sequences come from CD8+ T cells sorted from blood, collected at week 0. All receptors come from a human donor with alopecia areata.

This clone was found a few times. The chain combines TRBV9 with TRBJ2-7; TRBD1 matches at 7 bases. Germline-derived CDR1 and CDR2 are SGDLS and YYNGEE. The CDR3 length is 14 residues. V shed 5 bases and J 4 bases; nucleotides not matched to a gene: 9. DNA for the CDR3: TGTGCCAGCAGTACCGGACAGGTCGCTTACGAGCAGTACTTC. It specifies CASSTGQVAYEQYF. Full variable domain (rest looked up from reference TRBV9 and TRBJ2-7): DSGVTQTPKHLITATGQRVTLRCSPRSGDLSVYWYQQSLDQGLQFLIQYYNGEERAKGNILERFSAQQFPDLHSELNLSSLELGDSALYFCASSTGQVAYEQYFGPGTRLTVT.

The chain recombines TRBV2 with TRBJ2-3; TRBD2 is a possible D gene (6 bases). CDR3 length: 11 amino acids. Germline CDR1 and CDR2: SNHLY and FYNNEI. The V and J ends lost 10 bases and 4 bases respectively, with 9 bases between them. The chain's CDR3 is CAIERADTQYF. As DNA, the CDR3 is TGTGCCATCGAGCGGGCAGATACGCAGTATTTT. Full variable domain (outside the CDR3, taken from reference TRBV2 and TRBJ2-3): EPEVTQTPSHQVTQMGQEVILRCVPISNHLYFYWYRQILGQKVEFLVSFYNNEISEKSEIFDDQFSVERPDGSNFTLKIRSTKLEDSAMYFCAIERADTQYFGPGTRLTVL.

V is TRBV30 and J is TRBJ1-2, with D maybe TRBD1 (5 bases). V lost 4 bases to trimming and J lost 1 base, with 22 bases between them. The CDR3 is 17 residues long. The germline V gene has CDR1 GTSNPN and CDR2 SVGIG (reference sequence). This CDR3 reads CAWTPSGHRVRNYGYTF. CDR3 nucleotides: TGTGCCTGGACTCCATCAGGACACCGAGTCCGTAACTATGGCTACACCTTC.

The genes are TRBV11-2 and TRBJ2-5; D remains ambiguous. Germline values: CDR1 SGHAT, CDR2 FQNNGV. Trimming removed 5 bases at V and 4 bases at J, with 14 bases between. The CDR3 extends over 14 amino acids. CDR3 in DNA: TGTGCCAGCAGCCCCGCCGAGTGGCGAGAGACCCAGTACTTC. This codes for CASSPAEWRETQYF.

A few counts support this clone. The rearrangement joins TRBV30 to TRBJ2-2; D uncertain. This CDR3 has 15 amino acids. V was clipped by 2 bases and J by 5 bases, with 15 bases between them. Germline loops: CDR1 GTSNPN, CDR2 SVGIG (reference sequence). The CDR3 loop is CAWSSRDSRTGELFF. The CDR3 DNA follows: TGTGCCTGGAGTTCCCGAGACTCACGGACCGGGGAGCTGTTTTTT.

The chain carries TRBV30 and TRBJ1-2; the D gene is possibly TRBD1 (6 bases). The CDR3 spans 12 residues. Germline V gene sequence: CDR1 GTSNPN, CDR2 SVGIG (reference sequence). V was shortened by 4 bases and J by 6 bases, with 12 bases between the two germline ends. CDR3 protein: CAWIGDKDGYTF. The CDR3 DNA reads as TGTGCCTGGATAGGGGACAAGGATGGCTACACCTTC.

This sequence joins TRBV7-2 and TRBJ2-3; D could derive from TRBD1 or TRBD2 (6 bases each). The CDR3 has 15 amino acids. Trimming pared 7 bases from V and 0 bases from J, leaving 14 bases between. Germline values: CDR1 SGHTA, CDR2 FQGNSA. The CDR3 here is CASIQGGISTDTQYF. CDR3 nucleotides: TGTGCCAGCATCCAAGGGGGGATTAGCACAGATACGCAGTATTTT.

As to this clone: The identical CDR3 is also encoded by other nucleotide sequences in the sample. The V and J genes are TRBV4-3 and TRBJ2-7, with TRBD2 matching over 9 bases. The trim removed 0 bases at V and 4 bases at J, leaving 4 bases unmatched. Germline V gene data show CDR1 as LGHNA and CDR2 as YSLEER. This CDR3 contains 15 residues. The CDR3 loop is CASSQDWTSAYEQYF. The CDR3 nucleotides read TGCGCCAGCAGCCAAGATTGGACTAGCGCGTACGAGCAGTACTTC.

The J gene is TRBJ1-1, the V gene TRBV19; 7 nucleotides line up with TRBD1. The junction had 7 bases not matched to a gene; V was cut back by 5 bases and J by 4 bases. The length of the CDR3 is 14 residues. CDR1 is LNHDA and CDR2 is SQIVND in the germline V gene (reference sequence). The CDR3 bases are TGTGCCAGTAGTCTCCTGACAGGGCTCACTGAAGCTTTCTTT. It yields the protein CASSLLTGLTEAFF. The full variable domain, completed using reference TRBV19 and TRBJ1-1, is DGGITQSPKYLFRKEGQNVTLSCEQNLNHDAMYWYRQDPGQGLRLIYYSQIVNDFQKGDIAEGYSVSREKKESFPLTVTSAQKNPTAFYLCASSLLTGLTEAFFGQGTRLTVV.

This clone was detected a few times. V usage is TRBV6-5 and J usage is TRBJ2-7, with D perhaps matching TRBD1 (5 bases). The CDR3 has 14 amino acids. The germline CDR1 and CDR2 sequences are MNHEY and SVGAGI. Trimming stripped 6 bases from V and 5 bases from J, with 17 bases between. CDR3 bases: TGTGCCAGCAGCCCGACTCGCCAGGGTCACGAGCAGTACTTC. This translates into CASSPTRQGHEQYF.

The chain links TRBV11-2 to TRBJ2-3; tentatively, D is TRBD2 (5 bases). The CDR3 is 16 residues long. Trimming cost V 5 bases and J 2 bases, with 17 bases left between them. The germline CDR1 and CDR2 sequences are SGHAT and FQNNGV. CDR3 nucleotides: TGTGCCAGCAGCACTGACGGGGTTCTTTCCACAGATACGCAGTATTTT. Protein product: CASSTDGVLSTDTQYF.

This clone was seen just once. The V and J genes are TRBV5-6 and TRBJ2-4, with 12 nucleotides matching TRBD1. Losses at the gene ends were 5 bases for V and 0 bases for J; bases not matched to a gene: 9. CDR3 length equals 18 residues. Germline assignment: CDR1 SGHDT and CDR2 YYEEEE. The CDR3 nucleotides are TGTGCCAGCAGAACCCGGGACAGGGGGCAAAGAGCCAAAAACATTCAGTACTTC. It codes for CASRTRDRGQRAKNIQYF. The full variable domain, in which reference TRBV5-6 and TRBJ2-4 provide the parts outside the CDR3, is DAGVTQSPTHLIKTRGQQVTLRCSPKSGHDTVSWYQQALGQGPQFIFQYYEEEERQRGNFPDRFSGHQFPNYSSELNVNALLLGDSALYLCASRTRDRGQRAKNIQYFGAGTRLSVL.

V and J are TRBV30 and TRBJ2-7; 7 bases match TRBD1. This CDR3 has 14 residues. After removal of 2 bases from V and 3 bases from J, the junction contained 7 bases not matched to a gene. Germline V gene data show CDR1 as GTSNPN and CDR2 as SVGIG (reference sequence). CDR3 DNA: TGTGCCTGGAGTTGGGTCGCAGGGGGCTACGAGCAGTACTTC. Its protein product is CAWSWVAGGYEQYF.

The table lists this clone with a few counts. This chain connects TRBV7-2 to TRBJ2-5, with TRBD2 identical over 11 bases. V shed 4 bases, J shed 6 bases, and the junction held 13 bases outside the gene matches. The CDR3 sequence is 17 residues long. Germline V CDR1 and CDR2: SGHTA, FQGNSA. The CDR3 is CASSSRLAGRGVKTQYF. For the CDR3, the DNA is TGTGCCAGCAGCTCACGACTAGCGGGGCGTGGGGTGAAGACCCAGTACTTC. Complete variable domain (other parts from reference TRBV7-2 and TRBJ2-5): GAGVSQSPSNKVTEKGKDVELRCDPISGHTALYWYRQSLGQGLEFLIYFQGNSAPDKSGLPSDRFSAERTGGSVSTLTIQRTQQEDSAVYLCASSSRLAGRGVKTQYFGPGTRLLVL.

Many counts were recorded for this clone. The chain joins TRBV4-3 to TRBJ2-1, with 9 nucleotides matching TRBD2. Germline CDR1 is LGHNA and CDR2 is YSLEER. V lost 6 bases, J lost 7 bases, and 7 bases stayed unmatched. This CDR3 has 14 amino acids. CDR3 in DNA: TGCGCCAGCAGTTTTAGCGGGGGAGGAAATGAGCAGTTCTTC. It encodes CASSFSGGGNEQFF.

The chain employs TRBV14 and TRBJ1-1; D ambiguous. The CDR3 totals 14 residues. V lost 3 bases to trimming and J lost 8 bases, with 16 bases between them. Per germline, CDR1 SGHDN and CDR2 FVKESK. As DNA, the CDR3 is TGTGCCAGCAGCCAGCATGCGAGGGAGGCCGAAGCTTTCTTT. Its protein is CASSQHAREAEAFF.

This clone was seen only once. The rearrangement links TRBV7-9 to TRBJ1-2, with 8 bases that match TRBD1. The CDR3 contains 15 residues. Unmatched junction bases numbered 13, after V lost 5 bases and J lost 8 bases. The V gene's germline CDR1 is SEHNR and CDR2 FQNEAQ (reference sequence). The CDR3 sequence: CASSVDRGGSGGYTF. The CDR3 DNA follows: TGTGCCAGCAGCGTCGACAGGGGAGGCTCAGGGGGCTACACCTTC.

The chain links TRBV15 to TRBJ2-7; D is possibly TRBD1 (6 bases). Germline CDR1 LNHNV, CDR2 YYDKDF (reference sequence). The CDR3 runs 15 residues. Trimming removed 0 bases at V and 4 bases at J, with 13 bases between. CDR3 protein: CATSRETGVRYEQYF. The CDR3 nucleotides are TGTGCCACCAGCAGAGAGACAGGAGTCCGGTACGAGCAGTACTTC.

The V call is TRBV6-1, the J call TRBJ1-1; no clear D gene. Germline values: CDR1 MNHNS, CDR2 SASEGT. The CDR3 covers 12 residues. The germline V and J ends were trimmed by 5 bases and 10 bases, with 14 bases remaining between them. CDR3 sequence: CASSTRASGAFF. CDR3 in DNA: TGTGCCAGCAGTACGAGGGCCAGTGGAGCTTTCTTT.

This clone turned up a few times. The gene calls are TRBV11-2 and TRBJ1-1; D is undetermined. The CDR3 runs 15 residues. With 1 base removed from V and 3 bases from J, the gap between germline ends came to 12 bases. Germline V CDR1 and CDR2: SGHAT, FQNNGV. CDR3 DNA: TGTGCCAGCAGCTTAGTCGCACAATGGGACACTGAAGCTTTCTTT. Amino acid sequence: CASSLVAQWDTEAFF.

The chain's CDR3 is CSVSGTYPYGYTF. The DNA of the CDR3 is TGCAGCGTTTCCGGCACGTACCCTTATGGCTACACCTTC. V is TRBV29-1 and J is TRBJ1-2; D is uncertain. This CDR3 spans 13 amino acids. Germline CDR1 SQVTM, CDR2 ANQGSEA. Trimming pared 5 bases from V and 5 bases from J, leaving 15 bases between.

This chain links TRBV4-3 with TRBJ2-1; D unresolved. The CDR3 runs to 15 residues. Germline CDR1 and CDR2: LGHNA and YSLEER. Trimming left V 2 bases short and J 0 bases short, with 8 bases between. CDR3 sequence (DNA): TGCGCCAGCAGCCAACGACGGATCTCCTACAATGAGCAGTTCTTC. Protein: CASSQRRISYNEQFF.

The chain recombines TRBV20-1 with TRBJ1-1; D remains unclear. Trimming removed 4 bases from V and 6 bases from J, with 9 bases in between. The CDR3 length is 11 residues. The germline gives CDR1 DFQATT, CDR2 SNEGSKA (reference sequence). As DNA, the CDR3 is TGCAGTGCTACGGGGAGGGCTGAAGCTTTCTTT. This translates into CSATGRAEAFF.

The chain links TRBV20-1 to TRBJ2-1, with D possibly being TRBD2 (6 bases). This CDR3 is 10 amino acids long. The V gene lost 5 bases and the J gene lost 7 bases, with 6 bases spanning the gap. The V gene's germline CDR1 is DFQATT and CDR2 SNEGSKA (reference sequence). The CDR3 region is CSARENEQFF. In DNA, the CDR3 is TGCAGTGCTCGGGAGAATGAGCAGTTCTTC.

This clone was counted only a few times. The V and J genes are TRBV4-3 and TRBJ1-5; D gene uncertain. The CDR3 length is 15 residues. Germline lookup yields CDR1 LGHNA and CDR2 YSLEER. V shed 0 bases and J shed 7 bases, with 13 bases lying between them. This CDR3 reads CASSQDWGGRQPQHF. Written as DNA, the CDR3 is TGCGCCAGCAGCCAAGATTGGGGAGGGCGGCAGCCCCAGCATTTT.

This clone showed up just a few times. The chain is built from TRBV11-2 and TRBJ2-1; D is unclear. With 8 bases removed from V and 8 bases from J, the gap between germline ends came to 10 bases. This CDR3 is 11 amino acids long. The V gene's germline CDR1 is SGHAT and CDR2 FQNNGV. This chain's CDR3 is CASGRPHEQFF. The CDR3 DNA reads TGTGCCAGCGGCCGCCCCCATGAGCAGTTCTTC.

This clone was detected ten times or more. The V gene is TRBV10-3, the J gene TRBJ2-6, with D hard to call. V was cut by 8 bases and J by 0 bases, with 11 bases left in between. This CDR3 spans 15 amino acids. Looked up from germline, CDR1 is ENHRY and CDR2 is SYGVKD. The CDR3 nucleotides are TGTGCCATCGAAGAAAAAGTCTCTGGGGCCAACGTCCTGACTTTC. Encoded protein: CAIEEKVSGANVLTF.